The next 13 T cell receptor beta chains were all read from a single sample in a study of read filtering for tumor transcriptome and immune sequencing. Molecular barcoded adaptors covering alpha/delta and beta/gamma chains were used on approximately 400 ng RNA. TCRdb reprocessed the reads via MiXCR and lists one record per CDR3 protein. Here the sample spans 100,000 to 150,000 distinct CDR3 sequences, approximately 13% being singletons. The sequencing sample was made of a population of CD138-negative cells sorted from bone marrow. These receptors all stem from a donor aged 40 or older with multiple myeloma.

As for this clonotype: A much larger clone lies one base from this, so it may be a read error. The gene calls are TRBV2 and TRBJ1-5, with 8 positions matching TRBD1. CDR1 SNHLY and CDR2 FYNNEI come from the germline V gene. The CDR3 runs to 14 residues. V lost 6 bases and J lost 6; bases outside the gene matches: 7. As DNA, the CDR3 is TGTGCCAGCAGACAATATGACAGGGGTCAGCCCCAGCATTTT. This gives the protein CASRQYDRGQPQHF.

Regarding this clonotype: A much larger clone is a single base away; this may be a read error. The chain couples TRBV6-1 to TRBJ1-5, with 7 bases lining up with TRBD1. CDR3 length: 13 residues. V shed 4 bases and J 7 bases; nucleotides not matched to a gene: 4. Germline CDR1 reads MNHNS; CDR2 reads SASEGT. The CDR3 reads CASSGQGRQPQHF. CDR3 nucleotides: TGTGCCAGCAGTGGACAGGGTAGGCAGCCCCAGCATTTT.

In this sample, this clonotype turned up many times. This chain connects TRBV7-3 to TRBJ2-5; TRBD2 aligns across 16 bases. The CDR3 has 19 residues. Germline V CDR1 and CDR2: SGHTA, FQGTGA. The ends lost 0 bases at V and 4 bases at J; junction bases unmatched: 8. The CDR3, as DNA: TGTGCCAGCAGCTTAACTCCCGGGACTAGCGGGAGGGCCGGAGAGACCCAGTACTTC. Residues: CASSLTPGTSGRAGETQYF.

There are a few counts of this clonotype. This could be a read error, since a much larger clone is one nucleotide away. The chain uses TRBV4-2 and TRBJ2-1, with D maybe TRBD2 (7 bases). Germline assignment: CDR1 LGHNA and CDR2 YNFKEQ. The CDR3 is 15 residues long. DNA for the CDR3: TGTGCCAGCAGTTTTTCGCGGGGGCGTAACAATGAGCAGCTCTTC. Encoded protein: CASSFSRGRNNEQLF.

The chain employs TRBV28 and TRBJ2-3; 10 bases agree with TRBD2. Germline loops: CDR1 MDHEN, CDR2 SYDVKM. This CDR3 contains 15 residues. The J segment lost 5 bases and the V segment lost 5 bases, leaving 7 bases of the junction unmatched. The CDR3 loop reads CASSVTSGNRDTQYF. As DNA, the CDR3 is TGTGCCAGCAGTGTCACTAGCGGGAACAGAGATACGCAGTATTTT. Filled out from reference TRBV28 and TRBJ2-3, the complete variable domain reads DVKVTQSSRYLVKRTGEKVFLECVQDMDHENMFWYRQDPGLGLRLIYFSYDVKMKEKGDIPEGYSVSREKKERFSLILESASTNQTSMYLCASSVTSGNRDTQYFGPGTRLTVL.

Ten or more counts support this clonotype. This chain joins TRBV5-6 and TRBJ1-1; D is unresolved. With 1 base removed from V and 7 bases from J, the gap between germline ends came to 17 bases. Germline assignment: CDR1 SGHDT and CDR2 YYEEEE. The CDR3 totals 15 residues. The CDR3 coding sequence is TGTGCCAGCAGCTTGTCCCTACAGATGGAGGTTGAAGCTTTCTTT. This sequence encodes CASSLSLQMEVEAFF.

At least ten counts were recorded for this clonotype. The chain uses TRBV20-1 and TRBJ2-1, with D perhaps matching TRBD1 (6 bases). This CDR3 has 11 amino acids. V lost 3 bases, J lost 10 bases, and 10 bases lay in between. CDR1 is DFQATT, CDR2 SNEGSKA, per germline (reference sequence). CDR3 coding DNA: TGCAGTGCTAGCAGGACAGCCGAGCAGTTCTTC. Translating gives CSASRTAEQFF.

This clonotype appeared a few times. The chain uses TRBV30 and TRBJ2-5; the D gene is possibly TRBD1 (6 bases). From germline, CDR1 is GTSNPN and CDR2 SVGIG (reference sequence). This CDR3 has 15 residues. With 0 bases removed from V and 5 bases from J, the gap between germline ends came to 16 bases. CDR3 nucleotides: TGTGCCTGGAGTGTCAAACAGGGTTCGCAGGAGACCCAGTACTTC. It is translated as CAWSVKQGSQETQYF.

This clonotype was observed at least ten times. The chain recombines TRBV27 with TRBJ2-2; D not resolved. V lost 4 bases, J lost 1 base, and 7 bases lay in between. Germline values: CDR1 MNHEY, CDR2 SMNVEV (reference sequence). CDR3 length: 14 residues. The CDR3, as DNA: TGTGCCAGCAGTTCTCAGTGGAACACCGGGGAGCTGTTTTTT. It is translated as CASSSQWNTGELFF.

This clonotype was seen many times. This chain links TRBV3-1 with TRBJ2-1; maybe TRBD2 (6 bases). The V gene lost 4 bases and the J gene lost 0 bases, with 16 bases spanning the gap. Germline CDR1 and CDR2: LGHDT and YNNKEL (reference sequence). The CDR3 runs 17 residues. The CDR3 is CASSPRFGTPSYNEQFF. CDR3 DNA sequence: TGTGCCAGCAGCCCGAGGTTCGGGACTCCCTCCTACAATGAGCAGTTCTTC.

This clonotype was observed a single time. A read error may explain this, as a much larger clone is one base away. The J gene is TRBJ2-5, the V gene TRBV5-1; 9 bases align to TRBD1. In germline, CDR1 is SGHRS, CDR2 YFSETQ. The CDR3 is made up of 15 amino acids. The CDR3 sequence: CASSRTGQGSEIQYF. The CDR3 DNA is TGCGCCAGCAGCAGGACGGGACAGGGTTCTGAGATCCAGTACTTC.

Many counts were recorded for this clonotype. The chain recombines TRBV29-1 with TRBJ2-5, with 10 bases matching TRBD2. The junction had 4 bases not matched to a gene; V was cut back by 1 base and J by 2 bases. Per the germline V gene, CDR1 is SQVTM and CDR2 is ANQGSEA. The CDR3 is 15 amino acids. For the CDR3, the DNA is TGCAGCGTTGAAGGGGGACTAGCGAATCAAGAGACCCAGTACTTC. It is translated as CSVEGGLANQETQYF.

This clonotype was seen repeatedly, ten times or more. The CDR3 is CASSLGGQGNQPQHF. CDR3 nucleotides: TGCGCCAGCAGCTTGGGAGGTCAGGGCAATCAGCCCCAGCATTTT. V is TRBV5-1 and J is TRBJ1-5; D is undetermined. Germline-derived CDR1 and CDR2 are SGHRS and YFSETQ. The CDR3 is 15 residues long. V was pared by 0 bases and J by 2 bases, with 9 bases between.